Presented here are 28 T cell receptor beta chains from one specimen sequenced in a study of identical twins. TCRdb processed the 5' RACE reads anew with MiXCR; each CDR3 protein has one entry. Of roughly 720,000 distinct CDR3 sequences in the sample, about 18% were seen once. This same sample was also part of a study on T cells expressing NK-cell markers.

Sequencing was done on a sample of PBMCs. Receptors originate from a woman in her late teens or twenties in good health.

In its sample, this clonotype was seen a few times. The V gene is TRBV7-2, the J gene TRBJ1-5, with D uncertain. The CDR3 runs to 15 residues. V was pared by 5 bases and J by 2 bases, with 13 bases between. Germline values: CDR1 SGHTA, CDR2 FQGNSA. The CDR3 here is CASSPRRFGNQPQHF. The CDR3 DNA is TGTGCCAGCAGCCCCCGTAGGTTCGGCAATCAGCCCCAGCATTTT.

The table lists this clonotype with many counts. The V gene is TRBV20-1, the J gene TRBJ2-1, with D possibly being TRBD1 or TRBD2 (5 bases each). Germline CDR1 is DFQATT and CDR2 is SNEGSKA (reference sequence). V was pared by 0 bases and J by 5 bases, with 14 bases between. This CDR3 contains 15 residues. CDR3 sequence: CSARDSRDPDNEQFF. CDR3 DNA: TGCAGTGCTAGAGATAGCCGGGACCCCGACAATGAGCAGTTCTTC.

This clonotype was seen a few times. This chain joins TRBV20-1 and TRBJ2-3, with 9 bases aligning to TRBD2. Germline trimming cut 3 bases from V and 4 bases from J; bases unmatched to any gene: 14. Germline CDR1 DFQATT, CDR2 SNEGSKA (reference sequence). The CDR3 runs to 17 residues. CDR3 coding DNA: TGCAGTGCTAGCCGGGCCCTGGGCGGGGGGGGCCCAGATACGCAGTATTTT. Protein product: CSASRALGGGGPDTQYF.

The sample holds a few counts of this clonotype. The V and J genes are TRBV20-1 and TRBJ2-4; D gene uncertain. Trimming cost V 3 bases and J 6 bases, with 9 bases left between them. Germline V CDR1 and CDR2: DFQATT, SNEGSKA (reference sequence). The length of the CDR3 is 12 residues. This chain's CDR3 is CSASGLRNIQYF. CDR3 sequence (DNA): TGCAGTGCTAGTGGTCTTCGAAACATTCAGTACTTC.

A few counts support this clonotype. V and J are TRBV20-1 and TRBJ2-1; a possible D gene is TRBD2 (7 bases). The CDR3 loop spans 16 amino acids. From germline, CDR1 is DFQATT and CDR2 SNEGSKA (reference sequence). V gave up 0 bases and J gave up 1 base, with 13 bases separating them. This chain's CDR3 is CSARDLRGASYNEQFF. The CDR3, as DNA: TGCAGTGCTAGAGATCTACGGGGGGCGTCCTACAATGAGCAGTTCTTC.

The J gene is TRBJ2-5, the V gene TRBV6-5, with D perhaps TRBD2 (6 bases). The CDR3 has 14 amino acids. Germline V gene data show CDR1 as MNHEY and CDR2 as SVGAGI. V was cut by 0 bases and J by 4 bases, with 9 bases left in between. In nucleotides, the CDR3 is TGTGCCAGCAGTTACTCACAGGAGGGAGAGACCCAGTACTTC. This codes for CASSYSQEGETQYF.

This clonotype was counted only a few times. This chain uses TRBV9 with TRBJ1-1, with 7 bases identical to TRBD1. Germline-derived CDR1 and CDR2 are SGDLS and YYNGEE. J was trimmed by 2 bases and V by 3 bases; bases with no gene match: 7. This CDR3 is 15 amino acids long. Here the CDR3 reads CASSGETGTNTEAFF. The DNA for the CDR3 is TGTGCCAGCAGCGGTGAGACAGGGACCAACACTGAAGCTTTCTTT. The full variable domain, its missing parts supplied by reference TRBV9 and TRBJ1-1, is DSGVTQTPKHLITATGQRVTLRCSPRSGDLSVYWYQQSLDQGLQFLIQYYNGEERAKGNILERFSAQQFPDLHSELNLSSLELGDSALYFCASSGETGTNTEAFFGQGTRLTVV.

The chain combines TRBV20-1 with TRBJ1-4, with 11 bases fitting TRBD1. Trimming cost V 6 bases and J 7 bases; bases outside gene matches: 4. Germline-derived CDR1 and CDR2 are DFQATT and SNEGSKA (reference sequence). This CDR3 contains 13 residues. The CDR3 here is CSARTGGSEKLFF. In DNA, the CDR3 is TGCAGTGCAAGGACAGGGGGCAGTGAAAAACTGTTTTTT.

This clonotype turned up a few times. Here the CDR3 reads CASDGLAGIQETQYF. The DNA for the CDR3 is TGTGCCAGCGATGGACTAGCGGGGATTCAAGAGACCCAGTACTTC. J is TRBJ2-5 and V is TRBV2, with 12 bases identical to TRBD2. J lost 2 bases, V lost 8 bases, and 6 bases had no gene match. There are 15 residues in the CDR3. Looked up from germline, CDR1 is SNHLY and CDR2 is FYNNEI.

This clonotype came up a few times. This sequence joins TRBV20-1 and TRBJ2-1, with a possible D match to TRBD2 (6 bases). Trimming stripped 6 bases from V and 6 bases from J, with 18 bases between. Germline CDR1 DFQATT, CDR2 SNEGSKA (reference sequence). The CDR3 is 14 amino acids. The CDR3 sequence: CSAGAGNGGNEQFF. The CDR3 DNA sequence: TGCAGTGCCGGGGCCGGGAACGGGGGCAATGAGCAGTTCTTC.

The V gene is TRBV5-6, the J gene TRBJ2-5; D possibly uses TRBD1 or TRBD2 (5 bases each). CDR1 SGHDT and CDR2 YYEEEE come from the germline V gene. This CDR3 is built from 14 residues. Trimming removed 4 bases at V and 4 bases at J, with 14 bases between. CDR3 sequence: CASSHFWDGETQYF. The DNA for the CDR3 is TGTGCCAGCAGCCACTTCTGGGACGGAGAGACCCAGTACTTC.

This clonotype was found many times. The chain is built from TRBV12-3 or TRBV12-4 and TRBJ2-1; D is perhaps TRBD1 (5 bases). Deletions cut 5 bases from V and 3 bases from J, with 11 bases between. The CDR3 extends over 14 amino acids. CDR3 sequence (DNA): TGTGCCAGCAGTAACAGACAGATCTACAATGAGCAGTTCTTC. This sequence encodes CASSNRQIYNEQFF.

The chain combines TRBV5-1 with TRBJ1-5; 8 nucleotides line up with TRBD1. The V segment lost 3 bases and the J segment 7 bases; nucleotides outside the gene matches: 6. The germline gives CDR1 SGHRS, CDR2 YFSETQ. CDR3 length: 14 amino acids. The CDR3 nucleotides are TGCGCCAGCAGCTCGACAGGGGTCGAACAGCCCCAGCATTTT. This encodes CASSSTGVEQPQHF.

This clonotype was picked up many times. V usage is TRBV5-1 and J usage is TRBJ2-5, with D perhaps being TRBD1 or TRBD2 (5 bases each). Germline V lookup: CDR1 SGHRS, CDR2 YFSETQ. The CDR3 has 14 amino acids. Between the trimmed V and J ends, which lost 4 bases and 5 bases, there was a span of 15 bases. CDR3 sequence (DNA): TGCGCCAGCAGCGGGGACGCTTCCGAGGAGACCCAGTACTTC. It yields the protein CASSGDASEETQYF.

J is TRBJ2-1 and V is TRBV5-5; 9 bases are a match to TRBD2. Germline CDR1 and CDR2: SGHKS and YYEKEE (reference sequence). V was pared by 4 bases and J by 4 bases, with 6 bases of the junction left unmatched. The CDR3 is 15 residues long. CDR3 DNA: TGTGCCAGCAGCAGCGGGGGGTACCCTTACAATGAGCAGTTCTTC. This encodes CASSSGGYPYNEQFF. Complete variable domain (other parts from reference TRBV5-5 and TRBJ2-1): DAGVTQSPTHLIKTRGQQVTLRCSPISGHKSVSWYQQVLGQGPQFIFQYYEKEERGRGNFPDRFSARQFPNYSSELNVNALLLGDSALYLCASSSGGYPYNEQFFGPGTRLTVL.

V usage is TRBV12-3 or TRBV12-4 and J usage is TRBJ1-2; unclear D gene. Trimming left V 7 bases short and J 8 bases short, with 14 bases between. The CDR3 has 12 amino acids. The CDR3 bases are TGTGCCAGCACTTTTCCCCTAGGGGGCTACACCTTC. Translated: CASTFPLGGYTF.

Only a few counts were recorded for this clonotype. The chain employs TRBV27 and TRBJ2-5; D may correspond to TRBD1 or TRBD2 (6 bases each). V lost 5 bases, J lost 6 bases, and 13 bases lay in between. Looked up from germline, CDR1 is MNHEY and CDR2 is SMNVEV (reference sequence). The CDR3 spans 13 residues. The CDR3 DNA sequence: TGTGCCAGCAGTATCGGCGGGGACAAGACCCAGTACTTC. Translation gives CASSIGGDKTQYF.

This clonotype was detected only a few times. The J gene is TRBJ2-3, the V gene TRBV5-1; TRBD2 matches at 9 bases. The CDR3 runs to 14 residues. CDR1 SGHRS and CDR2 YFSETQ come from the germline V gene. The V segment lost 8 bases and the J segment 1 base; nucleotides outside the gene matches: 5. In DNA form, the CDR3 reads TGCGCCAGTAGCGGGAGTCCTCGCACAGATACGCAGTATTTT. Translating gives CASSGSPRTDTQYF.

A few counts support this clonotype. The CDR3: CASSFSTITDTQYF. As DNA, the CDR3 is TGTGCCAGCAGCTTTTCAACAATCACAGATACGCAGTATTTT. The chain uses TRBV7-9 and TRBJ2-3; unclear D gene. Germline V lookup: CDR1 SEHNR, CDR2 FQNEAQ (reference sequence). This CDR3 has 14 residues. Trimming took off 3 bases at V and 2 bases at J, with 9 bases between the two ends.

The chain couples TRBV20-1 to TRBJ2-7; perhaps TRBD1 as D (7 bases). V dropped 0 bases and J dropped 0 bases, with 18 bases sitting between them. The CDR3 totals 17 residues. The V gene's germline CDR1 is DFQATT and CDR2 SNEGSKA (reference sequence). CDR3 in amino acids: CSARDPGGTVNSYEQYF. CDR3 nucleotides: TGCAGTGCTAGAGATCCAGGCGGGACAGTGAACTCCTACGAGCAGTACTTC.

As to this clonotype: The junction departs from germline at one end; a sequencing error may be responsible. The gene calls are TRBV9 and TRBJ2-2; 7 nucleotides match TRBD1. The CDR3 loop spans 14 amino acids. Germline CDR1 and CDR2: SGDLS and YYNGEE. CDR3 region: CASGVEGATGELFF. CDR3 DNA sequence: TGTGCCAGCGGCGTAGAGGGGGCGACCGGGGAGCTGTTTTTT.

The rearrangement uses TRBV7-6 and TRBJ2-1; 9 bases map to TRBD2. Germline CDR1 SGHVS, CDR2 FNYEAQ. Trimming took 5 bases from V and 8 from J; bases not matched to a gene: 10. CDR3 length: 15 amino acids. The CDR3 DNA reads as TGTGCCAGCAGCGCCGACGGACTAGCGTTGGATGAGCAGTTCTTC. Residues: CASSADGLALDEQFF.

This clonotype showed up just a few times. CDR3 amino acids: CASSDSGTGINEQFF. In DNA, the CDR3 is TGTGCCAGCAGTGACTCCGGGACAGGGATCAATGAGCAGTTCTTC. This rearrangement joins TRBV25-1 to TRBJ2-1; 9 bases map to TRBD1. The CDR3 totals 15 residues. V trimming: 3 bases; J trimming: 6 bases; junction bases outside the gene matches: 6. Germline values: CDR1 MGHDK, CDR2 SYGVNS.

The table lists this clonotype with a few counts. This chain joins TRBV5-1 and TRBJ2-1; perhaps TRBD1 as D (6 bases). Germline loops: CDR1 SGHRS, CDR2 YFSETQ. The CDR3 sequence is 15 residues long. V dropped 0 bases and J dropped 0 bases, with 7 bases sitting between them. Here the CDR3 DNA reads TGCGCCAGCAGCTTGGGGGACATCTCCTACAATGAGCAGTTCTTC. It specifies CASSLGDISYNEQFF. Drawing the rest from reference TRBV5-1 and TRBJ2-1, the complete variable domain is KAGVTQTPRYLIKTRGQQVTLSCSPISGHRSVSWYQQTPGQGLQFLFEYFSETQRNKGNFPGRFSGRQFSNSRSEMNVSTLELGDSALYLCASSLGDISYNEQFFGPGTRLTVL.

This rearrangement joins TRBV24-1 to TRBJ2-1; a weak D match, TRBD1 (6 bases). The germline CDR1 and CDR2 sequences are KGHDR and SFDVKD. Trimming cost V 3 bases and J 5 bases, with 10 bases left between them. The CDR3 runs 14 residues. CDR3 in amino acids: CATSDPHRDNEQFF. CDR3 sequence (DNA): TGTGCCACCAGTGATCCTCACAGGGACAATGAGCAGTTCTTC.

This clonotype was seen only a few times. The chain has TRBV12-3 or TRBV12-4 and TRBJ2-5; D is possibly TRBD2 (6 bases). Trimming took off 3 bases at V and 2 bases at J, with 13 bases between the two ends. This CDR3 has 15 amino acids. CDR3 in DNA: TGTGCCAGCAGTTTTAGCGGTTACCCACAAGAGACCCAGTACTTC. Its translation: CASSFSGYPQETQYF.

The gene calls are TRBV5-6 and TRBJ2-5; no clear D gene. The germline V gene encodes CDR1 SGHDT and CDR2 YYEEEE. The ends were cut back, 3 bases at V and 3 bases at J, with 15 bases in the middle. CDR3 size: 15 residues. For the CDR3, the DNA is TGTGCCAGCAGCTCCCAGCCGGATGATGAAGAGACCCAGTACTTC. Amino acids: CASSSQPDDEETQYF. Full variable domain (missing parts from reference TRBV5-6 and TRBJ2-5): DAGVTQSPTHLIKTRGQQVTLRCSPKSGHDTVSWYQQALGQGPQFIFQYYEEEERQRGNFPDRFSGHQFPNYSSELNVNALLLGDSALYLCASSSQPDDEETQYFGPGTRLLVL.

V is TRBV6-7 and J is TRBJ1-6; the match to TRBD1 covers 7 bases. TRBV6-7 is filed as an ORF, its function uncertain. This CDR3 has 19 residues. Losses at the gene ends were 2 bases for V and 2 bases for J; bases not matched to a gene: 12. The DNA for the CDR3 is TGTGCCAGCAGTTACACCGCCTCGGGACAGATCCCCTATAATTCACCCCTCCACTTT. Translating gives CASSYTASGQIPYNSPLHF.